This TCR beta chain stems from a study of cytomegalovirus exposure and HLA in healthy donors. Germline assignment: CDR1 SNHLY and CDR2 FYNNEI. V was shortened by 8 bases and J by 5 bases, with 12 bases between the two germline ends. The length of the CDR3 is 12 residues. 13 Jbeta primers and 60 Vbeta primers were used for the PCR. Here immunoSEQ multiplex PCR was the method, and the copy in TCRdb shows in-frame clones only, minus some. The specimen's table records about 160,000 clones. As concerns this clone: The antigen is undetermined.

Study-wide findings and caveats: Later on, a genetic analysis was performed. It linked a missense variant in DCLRE1C with V- and J-gene trimming of TCR beta.

The sequence was obtained from a man aged 25 to 40 in good health and CMV-seronegative. The V call is TRBV2, the J call TRBJ1-2; D is undetermined. Sequenced sample: PBMCs. CDR3 coding DNA: TGTGCCAGCGGGTCAGACTTTTATGGCTACACCTTC. Residues: CASGSDFYGYTF. Full variable domain (outside the CDR3, taken from reference TRBV2 and TRBJ1-2): EPEVTQTPSHQVTQMGQEVILRCVPISNHLYFYWYRQILGQKVEFLVSFYNNEISEKSEIFDDQFSVERPDGSNFTLKIRSTKLEDSAMYFCASGSDFYGYTFGSGTRLTVV.